This passage covers 32 T cell receptor beta chains from one sample sequenced in a study of cytomegalovirus exposure and HLA in healthy donors. Use of 60 Vbeta and 13 Jbeta primers characterized the PCR. Repertoires were generated with immunoSEQ multiplex PCR, while TCRdb's copy carries only in-frame clones and drops some. This listing includes about 88,000 clones. Sequences were obtained from PBMCs. The receptors here all came from a girl between 5 and 17 years old in good health and CMV-seropositive.

V gene TRBV13 combines with J gene TRBJ2-5, with D perhaps matching TRBD2 (5 bases). The V and J ends lost 0 bases and 9 bases respectively, with 17 bases between them. Germline CDR1 PRHDT, CDR2 FYEKMQ (reference sequence). This CDR3 is built from 15 residues. The CDR3 nucleotides are TGTGCCAGCAGCTTAGGGAGCTTATCTTCGGAGGCCCAGTACTTC. Its translation: CASSLGSLSSEAQYF.

V is TRBV19 and J is TRBJ1-1; no reliable D call. Germline assignment: CDR1 LNHDA and CDR2 SQIVND (reference sequence). This CDR3 has 14 amino acids. Trimming removed 3 bases from V and 4 bases from J, with 12 bases in between. The DNA of the CDR3 is TGTGCCAGTAGTATTGATAGATTAATCACTGAAGCTTTCTTT. Encoded protein: CASSIDRLITEAFF.

The chain links TRBV29-1 to TRBJ2-3; D is ambiguous. The V end was cut by 4 bases, the J end by 0 bases, with 14 bases between. Germline V gene sequence: CDR1 SQVTM, CDR2 ANQGSEA. CDR3 length equals 15 residues. The CDR3: CSVVAYQPSTDTQYF. CDR3 nucleotide sequence: TGCAGCGTTGTTGCCTACCAACCTAGCACAGATACGCAGTATTTT.

The chain uses TRBV6-5 and TRBJ1-2; TRBD1 might be the D (5 bases). Germline V gene lookup returns CDR1 MNHEY and CDR2 SVGAGI. This CDR3 has 15 amino acids. With 5 bases removed from V and 2 bases from J, the gap between germline ends came to 15 bases. In DNA form, the CDR3 reads TGTGCCAGCAGTAGACCCGGGTGGACAAACTATGGCTACACCTTC. It yields the protein CASSRPGWTNYGYTF.

The chain joins TRBV5-1 to TRBJ2-1; weak D call: TRBD1 (6 bases). CDR1 is SGHRS, CDR2 YFSETQ, per germline. CDR3 length equals 14 residues. Between the trimmed V and J ends, which lost 4 bases and 8 bases, there was a span of 16 bases. CDR3 coding DNA: TGCGCCAGCAGCATTGACAGGTCAATGGATGAGCAGTTCTTC. Translating gives CASSIDRSMDEQFF.

The chain recombines TRBV19 with TRBJ2-7; tentative D call: TRBD1 (6 bases). This CDR3 has 13 residues. The germline V gene has CDR1 LNHDA and CDR2 SQIVND (reference sequence). Deletions cut 3 bases from V and 6 bases from J, with 12 bases between. This CDR3 reads CASSIGQGSEQYV. The CDR3 bases are TGTGCCAGTAGTATTGGGCAGGGGTCCGAGCAGTACGTC.

CDR3 loop: CASGESSSPIYEQYF. CDR3 in DNA: TGTGCTAGTGGTGAAAGTAGTAGTCCGATCTACGAGCAGTACTTC. The J gene is TRBJ2-7, the V gene TRBV12-5; D gene unclear. The V gene's germline CDR1 is LGHNT and CDR2 FRNRAP. V was pared by 5 bases and J by 3 bases, with 17 bases between. The CDR3 totals 15 residues.

The chain is built from TRBV4-2 and TRBJ1-1; D gene unclear. The CDR3 extends over 14 amino acids. CDR1 and CDR2 (germline): LGHNA, YNFKEQ. V was clipped by 1 base and J by 10 bases, with 16 bases between them. The CDR3 DNA follows: TGTGCCAGCAGCCAAGTTGGGTCGGGGTGGGGAGCTTTCTTT. It yields the protein CASSQVGSGWGAFF.

This chain links TRBV4-1 with TRBJ1-6, with D possibly matching TRBD1 (6 bases). Trimming left V 4 bases short and J 6 bases short, with 13 bases between. The CDR3 runs 15 residues. Germline CDR1 is MGHRA and CDR2 is YSYEKL. The CDR3 DNA follows: TGCGCCAGCAGCCCTGGACAGAGATTTAATTCACCCCTCCACTTT. Translating gives CASSPGQRFNSPLHF.

Worth noting for this clone: Additional DNA sequences in this sample encode the identical CDR3. V and J are TRBV19 and TRBJ2-5; tentatively, D is TRBD1 (5 bases). Germline lookup yields CDR1 LNHDA and CDR2 SQIVND (reference sequence). Trimming left V 6 bases short and J 5 bases short, with 10 bases between. This CDR3 comprises 12 residues. The CDR3 loop reads CASRQAGETQYF. CDR3 coding DNA: TGTGCCAGTAGACAGGCAGGGGAGACCCAGTACTTC.

The chain is built from TRBV5-4 and TRBJ2-1, with D possibly being TRBD1 (5 bases). Trimming took off 1 base at V and 5 bases at J, with 7 bases between the two ends. Germline CDR1 and CDR2: SGHNT and YYREEE (reference sequence). This CDR3 is 13 amino acids long. In DNA form, the CDR3 reads TGTGCCAGCAGCTTGCCAGGGCACAATGAGCAGTTCTTC. It encodes CASSLPGHNEQFF. Drawing the rest from reference TRBV5-4 and TRBJ2-1, the complete variable domain is ETGVTQSPTHLIKTRGQQVTLRCSSQSGHNTVSWYQQALGQGPQFIFQYYREEENGRGNFPPRFSGLQFPNYSSELNVNALELDDSALYLCASSLPGHNEQFFGPGTRLTVL.

Details on this clone: The sample holds other DNA sequences that translate to the same CDR3. The CDR3 DNA follows: TGTGCCAGCTCACCACTCGCCGGGGACACCGGGGAGCTGTTTTTT. This codes for CASSPLAGDTGELFF. The chain carries TRBV18 and TRBJ2-2; D may be TRBD2 (5 bases). Germline V gene data show CDR1 as KGHSH and CDR2 as LQKENI. The germline V and J ends were trimmed by 1 base and 3 bases, with 9 bases remaining between them. The CDR3 sequence is 15 residues long.

The J gene is TRBJ2-5, the V gene TRBV4-2, with D unclear. CDR3 length equals 15 residues. Germline CDR1 LGHNA, CDR2 YNFKEQ. The ends were cut back, 0 bases at V and 4 bases at J, with 12 bases in the middle. The CDR3 reads CASSQEAQRGETQYF. CDR3 in DNA: TGTGCCAGCAGCCAAGAGGCCCAAAGAGGAGAGACCCAGTACTTC.

The chain joins TRBV5-6 to TRBJ1-2; no definite D call. Germline V gene data show CDR1 as SGHDT and CDR2 as YYEEEE. V was shortened by 4 bases and J by 7 bases, with 14 bases between the two germline ends. There are 13 residues in the CDR3. CDR3 DNA: TGTGCCAGCAGCCTGGAGTCGGGGTTTGGCTACACCTTC. This gives the protein CASSLESGFGYTF.

V usage is TRBV7-9 and J usage is TRBJ2-5; 10 bases are a match to TRBD1. After removal of 1 base from V and 4 bases from J, the junction contained 3 bases not matched to a gene. From germline, CDR1 is SEHNR and CDR2 FQNEAQ (reference sequence). The CDR3 covers 15 residues. DNA of the CDR3: TGTGCCAGCAGCTTAGGGACAGGGGGGAGAGAGACCCAGTACTTC. Amino acid sequence: CASSLGTGGRETQYF.

V is TRBV5-5 and J is TRBJ2-7; TRBD1 agrees at 7 bases. In germline, CDR1 is SGHKS, CDR2 YYEKEE (reference sequence). This CDR3 region has 16 residues. Unmatched junction bases numbered 12, after V lost 5 bases and J lost 1 base. The CDR3, as DNA: TGTGCCAGCAGTCACGATCCGGACAGGAATTCCTACGAGCAGTACGTC. Encoded protein: CASSHDPDRNSYEQYV.

The chain uses TRBV4-3 and TRBJ1-5; TRBD1 might be the D (5 bases). V was trimmed by 2 bases and J by 8 bases, leaving 10 bases between them. The germline V gene has CDR1 LGHNA and CDR2 YSLEER. This CDR3 contains 13 residues. Here the CDR3 reads CASSQYLREPQHF. In DNA, the CDR3 is TGCGCCAGCAGCCAATACCTCAGGGAGCCCCAGCATTTT.

The chain employs TRBV6-1 and TRBJ1-5; D gene uncertain. The CDR3 spans 14 residues. Looked up from germline, CDR1 is MNHNS and CDR2 is SASEGT. V lost 5 bases and J 4 bases, leaving 12 bases between the germline ends. The CDR3 region is CASSPGQANQPQHF. As DNA, the CDR3 is TGTGCCAGCAGTCCGGGTCAAGCTAATCAGCCCCAGCATTTT.

The chain is built from TRBV6-6 and TRBJ2-7, with TRBD2 as a possible D gene (5 bases). V lost 6 bases and J lost 4, with 16 bases in between. Germline CDR1 MNHNY, CDR2 SVGAGI (reference sequence). This CDR3 comprises 14 residues. As DNA, the CDR3 is TGTGCCAGCAGGACGCAAGAATCGGGGTACGAGCAGTACTTC. It translates to CASRTQESGYEQYF.

J is TRBJ1-2 and V is TRBV30; D gene unclear. CDR1 GTSNPN and CDR2 SVGIG come from the germline V gene (reference sequence). The CDR3 is 12 amino acids. Trimming shortened V by 3 bases and J by 2 bases, and 7 bases separated the two germline ends. CDR3 sequence (DNA): TGTGCCTGGAGACAGTTAAACTATGGCTACACCTTC. Protein: CAWRQLNYGYTF.

V and J are TRBV5-1 and TRBJ1-1; TRBD1 is a possible D gene (5 bases). Germline CDR1 SGHRS, CDR2 YFSETQ. V gave up 0 bases and J gave up 1 base, with 13 bases separating them. This CDR3 spans 16 amino acids. The CDR3 DNA reads TGCGCCAGCAGCTTGGGGGGCACAGGCCCGAACACTGAAGCTTTCTTT. It specifies CASSLGGTGPNTEAFF.

Concerning this clone itself: At the DNA level, this CDR3 is encoded by other sequences in the same sample as well. The rearrangement joins TRBV9 to TRBJ1-4; D remains unclear. The germline V gene encodes CDR1 SGDLS and CDR2 YYNGEE. Between the trimmed V and J ends, which lost 0 bases and 2 bases, there was a span of 5 bases. This CDR3 region has 14 residues. CDR3 amino acids: CASSVGGTNEKLFF. Here the CDR3 DNA reads TGTGCCAGCAGCGTAGGAGGGACTAATGAAAAACTGTTTTTT.

This chain uses TRBV5-1 with TRBJ2-3; D remains ambiguous. The length of the CDR3 is 15 residues. V was shortened by 2 bases and J by 2 bases, with 12 bases between the two germline ends. Germline CDR1 reads SGHRS; CDR2 reads YFSETQ. CDR3 bases: TGCGCCAGCAGCTTTAACACCGTCAACACAGATACGCAGTATTTT. Residues: CASSFNTVNTDTQYF.

The CDR3 sequence: CSVDRGNTIYF. The DNA of the CDR3 is TGCAGCGTTGATCGTGGAAACACCATATATTTT. The chain uses TRBV29-1 and TRBJ1-3; D gene ambiguous. Trimming removed 3 bases at V and 3 bases at J, with 3 bases between. The CDR3 spans 11 residues. Per the germline V gene, CDR1 is SQVTM and CDR2 is ANQGSEA.

The CDR3 nucleotides are TGTGCCAGCAGTGACATAGCGCGGGGGGGGAATTCAGATACGCAGTATTTT. It specifies CASSDIARGGNSDTQYF. This sequence joins TRBV6-1 and TRBJ2-3; TRBD2 agrees at 9 bases. This CDR3 comprises 17 residues. Trimming took 3 bases from V and 4 from J; bases not matched to a gene: 11. Germline V gene lookup returns CDR1 MNHNS and CDR2 SASEGT.

The V call is TRBV11-2, the J call TRBJ2-7; D not certain. V was clipped by 1 base and J by 4 bases, with 11 bases between them. The CDR3 spans 14 residues. Per the germline V gene, CDR1 is SGHAT and CDR2 is FQNNGV. CDR3 residues: CASSLGSQPYEQYF. The CDR3, as DNA: TGTGCCAGCAGCTTAGGATCACAGCCATACGAGCAGTACTTC.

This sequence joins TRBV5-1 and TRBJ1-6, with 7 bases that match TRBD1. The length of the CDR3 is 14 residues. The germline V gene has CDR1 SGHRS and CDR2 YFSETQ. J was trimmed by 10 bases and V by 2 bases; bases with no gene match: 6. The CDR3 nucleotides read TGCGCCAGCAGCTTCTGGGACAGCCGATCACCCCTCCACTTT. Translation gives CASSFWDSRSPLHF. Looking up the rest from reference TRBV5-1 and TRBJ1-6 gives the full variable domain: KAGVTQTPRYLIKTRGQQVTLSCSPISGHRSVSWYQQTPGQGLQFLFEYFSETQRNKGNFPGRFSGRQFSNSRSEMNVSTLELGDSALYLCASSFWDSRSPLHFGNGTRLTVT.

The chain couples TRBV11-3 to TRBJ2-1; D unresolved. Trimming took off 1 base at V and 7 bases at J, with 11 bases between the two ends. Germline V lookup: CDR1 SGHNT, CDR2 YENEEA. CDR3 length equals 14 residues. The CDR3 reads CASSLVGAANEQFF. CDR3 nucleotides: TGTGCCAGCAGCTTAGTCGGCGCGGCTAATGAGCAGTTCTTC.

This chain joins TRBV7-9 and TRBJ2-1, with 10 positions matching TRBD2. The CDR3 totals 15 residues. V trimming: 5 bases; J trimming: 8 bases; junction bases outside the gene matches: 9. Germline V gene data show CDR1 as SEHNR and CDR2 as FQNEAQ (reference sequence). The CDR3 region has the DNA TGTGCCAGCAGCGTAAGCGGGGGGGCCCTCGATGAGCAGTTCTTC. This encodes CASSVSGGALDEQFF.

This rearrangement joins TRBV5-6 to TRBJ2-5; D perhaps matches TRBD1 (6 bases). Judging by the DNA end, TRBJ2-7 fits better; the J call may be wrong. Germline V CDR1 and CDR2: SGHDT, YYEEEE. The CDR3 runs to 14 residues. This CDR3 is CASSLRQAAYEQYF. The CDR3 nucleotides read TGTGCCAGCAGCCTTAGACAGGCCGCCTACGAGCAGTACTTC.

The chain uses TRBV2 and TRBJ1-4; 8 nucleotides agree with TRBD1. Germline V CDR1 and CDR2: SNHLY, FYNNEI. V shed 3 bases and J 3 bases; nucleotides not matched to a gene: 12. The CDR3 runs to 18 residues. In DNA form, the CDR3 reads TGTGCCAGCAGTGAGGGGAGGACAGGGAGTAGATCTAATGAAAAACTGTTTTTT. It is translated as CASSEGRTGSRSNEKLFF.

The genes are TRBV5-5 and TRBJ2-3; D is unresolved. Deletions cut 4 bases from V and 1 base from J, with 13 bases between. In germline, CDR1 is SGHKS, CDR2 YYEKEE (reference sequence). This CDR3 contains 15 residues. The CDR3: CASSPSFQGTDTQYF. DNA of the CDR3: TGTGCCAGCAGCCCCAGCTTCCAGGGCACAGATACGCAGTATTTT.